The entry below gives a single T cell receptor beta chain sequence along with its context. Its antigen is not identified. The data are from a study of CD8 T cells in Susac syndrome. Overall study findings and caveats: As the study acknowledged, the number of individuals in its TCR sequencing and HLA analysis was relatively small.

It was with random hexamers that about 0.45 to 1 ug RNA was reverse transcribed. The amplification used immunoSEQ multiplex PCR on TCR beta CDR3; it spanned 54 Vbeta and 13 Jbeta. One entry per CDR3 protein results from TCRdb running MiXCR on the immunoSEQ multiplex PCR reads. The sample has roughly 180,000 distinct CDR3 sequences, over 85% seen once. Germline loops: CDR1 GTSNPN, CDR2 SVGIG (reference sequence). This CDR3 contains 12 residues. Trimming cost V 2 bases and J 4 bases; bases outside gene matches: 1. FACS was used to enrich TEMRA cells, whereas the CD8+ and CD4+ T cells were obtained by negative isolation.

The V call is TRBV30, the J call TRBJ1-1, with TRBD1 matching 7 bases. The specimen sequenced was CD4+ T cells from PBMCs. This sequence was found in a human donor in good health. DNA for the CDR3: TGTGCCTGGAGTAGGGACAGCACTGAAGCTTTCTTT. Translation gives CAWSRDSTEAFF. The full variable domain, its missing parts supplied by reference TRBV30 and TRBJ1-1, is SQTIHQWPATLVQPVGSPLSLECTVEGTSNPNLYWYRQAAGRGLQLLFYSVGIGQISSEVPQNLSASRPQDRQFILSSKKLLLSDSGFYLCAWSRDSTEAFFGQGTRLTVV.